The present entry profiles one T cell receptor beta chain with its context. Its antigen is unidentified. CDR3 length equals 14 residues. Trimming shortened V by 2 bases and J by 7 bases, and 14 bases separated the two germline ends. Germline assignment: CDR1 KGHSH and CDR2 LQKENI. The sample comes from a study of identifying expanded T cells in peripheral blood. General study results and limits: About 1.3 clones differed between technical replicates, versus approximately 16 and 20 over time.

Method: immunoSEQ multiplex PCR; TCRdb's copy keeps in-frame clones and lacks some. The table records about 91,000 clones, around 89% of them present only once. The TCR comes from a person aged 18-69 years in good health. The sample taken for sequencing was blood. The chain joins TRBV18 to TRBJ1-2, with D possibly TRBD1 on 6 matching bases. CDR3 sequence (DNA): TGTGCCAGCTCACCAGAAGGGGGGAGACTTGGCTACACCTTC. The encoded protein is CASSPEGGRLGYTF.